A single sample gave rise to the 22 T cell receptor beta chains below, sequenced in a study of beta chain features in type 1 diabetes. As every portion of the isolated RNA was reverse transcribed, the sequencing read expressed TCRB transcripts. TCRdb's table, derived via immunoSEQ multiplex PCR, lists solely in-frame clones and lacks some. The sample has hundreds of thousands of clones, 11% to 15% seen once. Specimen: central memory CD4+ T cells from blood. The origin of the receptors is a man aged 25-40 years in good health.

This clone occurred a few times. CDR3 bases: TGTGCCAGCAGCTTAGTAGGAGGGACTCCCAACTCTGGGGCCAACGTCCTGACTTTC. It translates to CASSLVGGTPNSGANVLTF. V usage is TRBV7-8 and J usage is TRBJ2-6; D is possibly TRBD2 (6 bases). The CDR3 length is 19 residues. Germline CDR1 SGHVS, CDR2 FQNEAQ. The V gene lost 1 base and the J gene lost 0 bases, with 16 bases spanning the gap.

The genes are TRBV6-6 and TRBJ2-5; TRBD2 aligns across 11 bases. Germline V CDR1 and CDR2: MNHNY, SVGAGI (reference sequence). With V trimmed by 6 bases and J by 4 bases, 10 bases remained unmatched. The CDR3 runs to 16 residues. The DNA for the CDR3 is TGTGCCAGCAGCCCCCCTAGCGGGGGGCCCGGAGAGACCCAGTACTTC. The encoded protein is CASSPPSGGPGETQYF.

The J gene is TRBJ1-1, the V gene TRBV11-1; D is uncertain. The germline CDR1 and CDR2 sequences are SGHAT and FQDESV (reference sequence). CDR3 size: 14 residues. The germline V and J ends were trimmed by 0 bases and 6 bases, with 11 bases remaining between them. CDR3 protein: CASSLAGRDSEAFF. The CDR3 bases are TGTGCCAGCAGCTTAGCGGGCCGTGATTCTGAAGCTTTCTTT.

This clone was seen only a few times. This chain links TRBV15 with TRBJ2-5; no clear D. The CDR3 has 12 residues. The germline CDR1 and CDR2 sequences are LNHNV and YYDKDF (reference sequence). V was pared by 5 bases and J by 5 bases, with 9 bases between. CDR3 residues: CATSLRRETQYF. The DNA for the CDR3 is TGTGCCACCAGCTTACGGCGGGAGACCCAGTACTTC.

The chain is built from TRBV7-6 and TRBJ2-2; 8 bases are shared with TRBD1. The CDR3 consists of 15 residues. Germline values: CDR1 SGHVS, CDR2 FNYEAQ. V gave up 5 bases and J gave up 3 bases; unmatched junction bases: 5. CDR3 DNA: TGTGCCAGCAGCGAGACAGGGGCCTACACCGGGGAGCTGTTTTTT. Its translation is CASSETGAYTGELFF.

This clone appeared many times. J is TRBJ2-7 and V is TRBV27; D not certain. The CDR3 runs to 13 residues. Germline lookup yields CDR1 MNHEY and CDR2 SMNVEV (reference sequence). V was pared by 0 bases and J by 7 bases, with 10 bases between. The CDR3 DNA is TGTGCCAGCAGTTTATCGTTGGGCCGGGAGCAGTACGTC. Its translation: CASSLSLGREQYV.

V gene TRBV5-6 combines with J gene TRBJ1-1, with 10 bases lining up with TRBD1. V was pared by 4 bases and J by 6 bases, with 6 bases of the junction left unmatched. This CDR3 has 14 amino acids. CDR1 is SGHDT, CDR2 YYEEEE, per germline. As DNA, the CDR3 is TGTGCCAGCAGCCGGGGACAGGGGTATTCTGAAGCTTTCTTT. This gives the protein CASSRGQGYSEAFF.

This sequence joins TRBV2 and TRBJ2-1; 10 positions match TRBD2. Trimming removed 6 bases from V and 8 bases from J; junction bases left unmatched: 4. CDR1 is SNHLY and CDR2 is FYNNEI in the germline V gene. This CDR3 is built from 13 residues. CDR3 region: CASSSSGGYEQFF. The CDR3 DNA is TGTGCCAGCAGCAGTAGCGGGGGGTATGAGCAGTTCTTC.

This chain links TRBV30 with TRBJ2-5; 10 bases are shared with TRBD2. Germline loops: CDR1 GTSNPN, CDR2 SVGIG (reference sequence). J gave up 5 bases and V 3 bases, and 15 bases lay outside the gene matches. This CDR3 contains 17 residues. In DNA form, the CDR3 reads TGTGCCTGGAGGTGGGCCGGGGCTAGCGGGAGCCGGGAGACCCAGTACTTC. It codes for CAWRWAGASGSRETQYF.

This clone was counted many times. The rearrangement joins TRBV4-3 to TRBJ2-1; 11 nucleotides match TRBD2. This CDR3 is 18 amino acids long. V shed 2 bases and J 4 bases; nucleotides not matched to a gene: 10. CDR1 LGHNA and CDR2 YSLEER come from the germline V gene. DNA of the CDR3: TGCGCCAGCAGCCAAAGACTAGCGGGGCCCGGGGAGTACAATGAGCAGTTCTTC. Protein: CASSQRLAGPGEYNEQFF.

The chain couples TRBV6-6 to TRBJ2-1, with a weak D call TRBD1 (6 bases). There are 13 residues in the CDR3. CDR1 and CDR2 (germline): MNHNY, SVGAGI (reference sequence). V lost 5 bases to trimming and J lost 12 bases, with 17 bases between them. For the CDR3, the DNA is TGTGCCAGCAGTCCCGAGGGAGTAGGGGGGCAGTTCTTC. Residues: CASSPEGVGGQFF.

The chain couples TRBV7-3 to TRBJ2-7, with TRBD2 as a possible D gene (6 bases). The CDR3 sequence is 15 residues long. Germline V lookup: CDR1 SGHTA, CDR2 FQGTGA. V was pared by 5 bases and J by 4 bases, with 18 bases between. The CDR3 nucleotides read TGTGCCAGCAGCCCATCCCCCGGGAGTTTTTACGAGCAGTACGTC. As protein: CASSPSPGSFYEQYV.

As to this clone: The sample holds other DNA sequences that translate to the same CDR3. The genes are TRBV18 and TRBJ2-5, with D uncertain. Trimming cost V 6 bases and J 4 bases, with 9 bases left between them. This CDR3 region has 12 residues. Per germline, CDR1 KGHSH and CDR2 LQKENI. In DNA form, the CDR3 reads TGTGCCAGCTCCCCGCCGGGAGAGACCCAGTACTTC. As protein: CASSPPGETQYF.

In its sample, this clone was seen a few times. The genes are TRBV5-1 and TRBJ1-4, with TRBD1 as a possible D gene (5 bases). There are 15 residues in the CDR3. The germline gives CDR1 SGHRS, CDR2 YFSETQ. Deletions cut 3 bases from V and 7 bases from J, with 16 bases between. The CDR3 here is CASSSGTQRREKLFF. The CDR3 DNA reads TGCGCCAGCAGCTCCGGGACTCAGAGGCGTGAAAAACTGTTTTTT.

This clone was seen a few times. The chain recombines TRBV23-1 with TRBJ1-1; D may be TRBD1 (6 bases). TRBV23-1 is annotated as an ORF whose role is uncertain. V lost 8 bases, J lost 4 bases, and 38 bases lay in between. This CDR3 contains 21 residues. The CDR3 nucleotides are TGCGCCAGCTCCCTCAGTGGGGGAAAGGGGGAAGCAGGTGCCGCCCCCACTGAAGCTTTCTTT. The encoded protein is CASSLSGGKGEAGAAPTEAFF.

This clone was observed many times. The CDR3 here is CASSRRTGENSPLHF. CDR3 bases: TGTGCCAGCAGCAGGAGGACAGGAGAAAATTCACCCCTCCACTTT. The chain recombines TRBV7-9 with TRBJ1-6; 7 bases match TRBD1. V trimming: 5 bases; J trimming: 7 bases; junction bases outside the gene matches: 8. Germline CDR1 is SEHNR and CDR2 is FQNEAQ (reference sequence). This CDR3 is 15 amino acids long.

The chain carries TRBV6-1 and TRBJ2-7; weak D call: TRBD1 (6 bases). CDR1 MNHNS and CDR2 SASEGT come from the germline V gene. CDR3 length equals 14 residues. V gave up 2 bases and J gave up 4 bases, with 12 bases separating them. The DNA for the CDR3 is TGTGCCAGCAGTGAATCCTGGGACACTTACGAGCAGTACGTC. Protein: CASSESWDTYEQYV.

This chain connects TRBV5-6 to TRBJ2-7, with 7 bases fitting TRBD2. V lost 7 bases, J lost 9 bases, and 13 bases stayed unmatched. The CDR3 extends over 13 amino acids. Germline-derived CDR1 and CDR2 are SGHDT and YYEEEE. This chain's CDR3 is CASGWRGSSGQYF. The CDR3 DNA reads as TGTGCCAGCGGTTGGCGGGGATCTAGCGGGCAGTACTTC. The variable domain in full, completed from reference TRBV5-6 and TRBJ2-7, reads DAGVTQSPTHLIKTRGQQVTLRCSPKSGHDTVSWYQQALGQGPQFIFQYYEEEERQRGNFPDRFSGHQFPNYSSELNVNALLLGDSALYLCASGWRGSSGQYFGPGTRLTVT.

This clone occurred a few times. The genes are TRBV10-3 and TRBJ1-1, with a weak D call TRBD1 (5 bases). The CDR3 consists of 14 residues. CDR1 ENHRY and CDR2 SYGVKD come from the germline V gene. The V end lost 7 bases, the J end lost 2 bases, and 14 bases lay between the germline ends. In DNA form, the CDR3 reads TGTGCCATCACTAAGACAGATTCTAACACTGAAGCTTTCTTT. As protein: CAITKTDSNTEAFF.

The chain employs TRBV4-2 and TRBJ1-3; D is possibly TRBD1 (5 bases). The CDR3 runs 19 residues. V dropped 0 bases and J dropped 3 bases, with 21 bases sitting between them. CDR1 and CDR2 from the germline V gene are LGHNA and YNFKEQ. CDR3 DNA sequence: TGTGCCAGCAGCCAAGATCGAGGGTTGGGGCGAAGTTATGGAAACACCATATATTTT. Encoded protein: CASSQDRGLGRSYGNTIYF.

This sequence joins TRBV6-5 and TRBJ2-5; D gene uncertain. Trimming cost V 7 bases and J 1 base, with 10 bases left between them. Germline CDR1 reads MNHEY; CDR2 reads SVGAGI. The length of the CDR3 is 13 residues. The CDR3 nucleotides read TGTGCCAGCACGGAACAGCCCCAAGAGACCCAGTACTTC. It codes for CASTEQPQETQYF.

The chain uses TRBV5-1 and TRBJ2-5; 8 nucleotides align to TRBD1. Germline V gene sequence: CDR1 SGHRS, CDR2 YFSETQ. V shed 7 bases and J 2 bases; nucleotides not matched to a gene: 4. The CDR3 has 13 amino acids. In DNA form, the CDR3 reads TGCGCCAGCGGGACAGGACCTCAAGAGACCCAGTACTTC. It translates to CASGTGPQETQYF.